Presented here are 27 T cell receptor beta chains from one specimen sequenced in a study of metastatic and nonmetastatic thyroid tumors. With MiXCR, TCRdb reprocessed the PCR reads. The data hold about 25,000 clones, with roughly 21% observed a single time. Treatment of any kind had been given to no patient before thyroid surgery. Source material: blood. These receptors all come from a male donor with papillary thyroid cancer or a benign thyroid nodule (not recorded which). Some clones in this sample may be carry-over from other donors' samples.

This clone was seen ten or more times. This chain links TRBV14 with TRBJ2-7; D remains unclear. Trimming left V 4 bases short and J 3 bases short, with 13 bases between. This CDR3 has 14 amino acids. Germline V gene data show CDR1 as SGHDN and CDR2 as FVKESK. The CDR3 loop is CASSPRTRGYEQYF. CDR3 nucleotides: TGTGCCAGCAGCCCTCGGACCCGTGGCTACGAGCAGTACTTC.

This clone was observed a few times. CDR3 sequence (DNA): TGCAGTGCTAGGACCTTCGACAGTCCGGGGGACTATAATTCACCCCTCCACTTT. It is translated as CSARTFDSPGDYNSPLHF. The gene calls are TRBV20-1 and TRBJ1-6; a weak D match, TRBD1 (5 bases). Germline CDR1 and CDR2: DFQATT and SNEGSKA (reference sequence). With 3 bases removed from V and 3 bases from J, the gap between germline ends came to 21 bases. CDR3 size: 18 residues.

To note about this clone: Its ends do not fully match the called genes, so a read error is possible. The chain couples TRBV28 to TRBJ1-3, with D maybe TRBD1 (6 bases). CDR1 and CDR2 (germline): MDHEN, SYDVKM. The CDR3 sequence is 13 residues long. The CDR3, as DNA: TGTGCCGGCAGAGGGACAAGTCAGAACACAATATATTTT. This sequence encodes CAGRGTSQNTIYF.

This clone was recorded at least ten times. CDR3: CASSWTEETQYF. The DNA of the CDR3 is TGTGCCAGCAGTTGGACAGAAGAGACCCAGTACTTC. V gene TRBV28 combines with J gene TRBJ2-5; a weak D match, TRBD1 (6 bases). CDR3 length equals 12 residues. Trimming left V 4 bases short and J 3 bases short, with 6 bases between. Germline CDR1 and CDR2: MDHEN and SYDVKM.

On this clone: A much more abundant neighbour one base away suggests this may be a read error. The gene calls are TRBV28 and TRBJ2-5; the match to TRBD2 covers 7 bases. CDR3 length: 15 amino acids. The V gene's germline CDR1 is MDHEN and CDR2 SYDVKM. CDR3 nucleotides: TGTGCCAGCAGCCCCTTCCGACGTGAGGGAGGGACCCTGTACTTC. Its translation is CASSPFRREGGTLYF.

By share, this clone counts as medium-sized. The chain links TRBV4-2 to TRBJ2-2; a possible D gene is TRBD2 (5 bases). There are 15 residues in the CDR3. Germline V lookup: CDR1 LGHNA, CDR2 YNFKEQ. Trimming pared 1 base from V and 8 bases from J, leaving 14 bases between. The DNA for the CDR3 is TGTGCCAGCAGCCAAGTTATCCCCTCGGGGGGGGAGCTGTTTTTT. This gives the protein CASSQVIPSGGELFF.

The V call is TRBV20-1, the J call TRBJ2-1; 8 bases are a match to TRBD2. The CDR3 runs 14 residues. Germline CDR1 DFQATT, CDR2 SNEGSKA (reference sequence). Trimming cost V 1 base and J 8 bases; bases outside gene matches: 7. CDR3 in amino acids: CSARVSGSADEQFF. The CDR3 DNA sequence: TGCAGTGCTAGAGTAAGCGGGAGTGCCGATGAGCAGTTCTTC.

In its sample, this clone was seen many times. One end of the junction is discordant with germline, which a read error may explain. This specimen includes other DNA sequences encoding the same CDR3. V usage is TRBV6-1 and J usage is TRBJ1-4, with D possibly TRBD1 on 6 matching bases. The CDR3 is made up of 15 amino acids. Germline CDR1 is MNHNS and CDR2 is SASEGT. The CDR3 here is CASGETQGGYEKLFF. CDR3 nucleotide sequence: TGCGCCAGCGGGGAGACACAGGGTGGATATGAAAAACTGTTTTTT.

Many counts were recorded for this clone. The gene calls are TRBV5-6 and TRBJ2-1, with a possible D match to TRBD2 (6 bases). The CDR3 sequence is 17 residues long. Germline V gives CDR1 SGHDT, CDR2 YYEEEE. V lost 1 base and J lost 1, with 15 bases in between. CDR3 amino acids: CASSLSGGGPSYNEQFF. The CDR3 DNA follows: TGTGCCAGCAGCTTGTCAGGAGGAGGGCCTTCCTACAATGAGCAGTTCTTC.

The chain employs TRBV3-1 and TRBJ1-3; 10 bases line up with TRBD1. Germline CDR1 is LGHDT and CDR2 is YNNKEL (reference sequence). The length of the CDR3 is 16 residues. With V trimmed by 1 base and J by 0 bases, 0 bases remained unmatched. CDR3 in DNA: TGTGCCAGCAGCCAAGGGACAGGGGGCTCTGGAAACACCATATATTTT. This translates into CASSQGTGGSGNTIYF. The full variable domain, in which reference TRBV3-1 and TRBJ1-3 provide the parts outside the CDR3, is DTAVSQTPKYLVTQMGNDKSIKCEQNLGHDTMYWYKQDSKKFLKIMFSYNNKELIINETVPNRFSPKSPDKAHLNLHINSLELGDSAVYFCASSQGTGGSGNTIYFGEGSWLTVV.

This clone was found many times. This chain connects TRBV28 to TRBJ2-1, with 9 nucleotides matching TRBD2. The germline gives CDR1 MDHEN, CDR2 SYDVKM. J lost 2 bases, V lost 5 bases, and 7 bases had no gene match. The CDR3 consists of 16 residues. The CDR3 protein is CASSHNSGRTYNEQFF. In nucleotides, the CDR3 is TGTGCCAGCAGTCATAATAGCGGGAGAACCTACAATGAGCAGTTCTTC.

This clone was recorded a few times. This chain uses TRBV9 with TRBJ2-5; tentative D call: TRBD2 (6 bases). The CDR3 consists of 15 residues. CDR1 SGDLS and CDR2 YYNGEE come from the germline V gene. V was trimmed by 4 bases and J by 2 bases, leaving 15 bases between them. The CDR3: CASSPGTLGQETQYF. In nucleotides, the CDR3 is TGTGCCAGCAGCCCAGGGACTTTGGGTCAAGAGACCCAGTACTTC.

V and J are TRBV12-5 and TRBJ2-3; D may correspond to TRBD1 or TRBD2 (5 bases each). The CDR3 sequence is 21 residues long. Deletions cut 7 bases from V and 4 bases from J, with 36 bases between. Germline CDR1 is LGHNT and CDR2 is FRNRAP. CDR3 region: CASAPQLGLEGVRSLADTQYF. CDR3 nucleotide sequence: TGTGCTAGTGCCCCTCAGTTGGGGCTAGAGGGAGTTCGTAGTTTGGCAGATACGCAGTATTTT.

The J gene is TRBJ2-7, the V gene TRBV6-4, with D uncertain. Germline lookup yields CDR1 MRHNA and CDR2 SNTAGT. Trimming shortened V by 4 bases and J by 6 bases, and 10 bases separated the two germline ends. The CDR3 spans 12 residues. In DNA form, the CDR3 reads TGTGCCAGCAGTGGTACAACCGGCGAGCAGTACTTC. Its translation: CASSGTTGEQYF.

CDR3 loop: CASSIRQGQDKQYF. The CDR3 coding sequence is TGTGCCAGCAGCATAAGACAGGGTCAAGATAAGCAGTACTTC. The chain has TRBV6-1 and TRBJ2-7; 7 bases agree with TRBD1. This CDR3 is 14 amino acids long. The V segment lost 6 bases and the J segment 8 bases; nucleotides outside the gene matches: 13. Per germline, CDR1 MNHNS and CDR2 SASEGT.

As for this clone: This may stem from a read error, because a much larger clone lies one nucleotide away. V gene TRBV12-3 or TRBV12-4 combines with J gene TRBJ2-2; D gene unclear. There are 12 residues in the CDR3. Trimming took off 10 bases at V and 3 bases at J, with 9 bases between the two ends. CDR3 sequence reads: CANTLHTGELFF. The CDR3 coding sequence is TGTGCCAACACCCTGCACACCGGGGAGCTGTTTTTT.

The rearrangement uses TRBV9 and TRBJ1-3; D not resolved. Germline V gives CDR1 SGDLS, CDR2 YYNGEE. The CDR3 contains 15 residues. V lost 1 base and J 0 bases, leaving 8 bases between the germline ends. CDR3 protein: CASSVLEGSGNTIYF. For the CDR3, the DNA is TGTGCCAGCAGCGTATTGGAGGGCTCTGGAAACACCATATATTTT.

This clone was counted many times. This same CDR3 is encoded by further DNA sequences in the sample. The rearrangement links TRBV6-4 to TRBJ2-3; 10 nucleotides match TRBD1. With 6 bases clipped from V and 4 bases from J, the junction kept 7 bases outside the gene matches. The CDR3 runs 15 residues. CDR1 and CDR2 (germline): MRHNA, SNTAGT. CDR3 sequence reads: CASSDGTGEADTQYF. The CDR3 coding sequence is TGTGCCAGCAGCGATGGGACAGGGGAGGCAGATACGCAGTATTTT.

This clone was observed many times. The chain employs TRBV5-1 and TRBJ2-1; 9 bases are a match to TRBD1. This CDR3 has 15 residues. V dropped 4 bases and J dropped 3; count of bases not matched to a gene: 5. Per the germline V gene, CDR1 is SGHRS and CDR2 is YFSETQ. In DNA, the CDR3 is TGCGCCAGCAGCCTCGGGACAGGGCGCTACAATGAGCAGTTCTTC. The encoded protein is CASSLGTGRYNEQFF. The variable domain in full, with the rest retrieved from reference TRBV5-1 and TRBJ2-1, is KAGVTQTPRYLIKTRGQQVTLSCSPISGHRSVSWYQQTPGQGLQFLFEYFSETQRNKGNFPGRFSGRQFSNSRSEMNVSTLELGDSALYLCASSLGTGRYNEQFFGPGTRLTVL.

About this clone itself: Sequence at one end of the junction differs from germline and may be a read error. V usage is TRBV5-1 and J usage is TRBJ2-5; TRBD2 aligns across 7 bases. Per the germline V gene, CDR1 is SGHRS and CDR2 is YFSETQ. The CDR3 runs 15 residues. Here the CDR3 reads CAISLSERDWDTQYF. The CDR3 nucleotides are TGCGCCATCAGCTTGTCGGAGCGGGATTGGGATACCCAGTACTTC.

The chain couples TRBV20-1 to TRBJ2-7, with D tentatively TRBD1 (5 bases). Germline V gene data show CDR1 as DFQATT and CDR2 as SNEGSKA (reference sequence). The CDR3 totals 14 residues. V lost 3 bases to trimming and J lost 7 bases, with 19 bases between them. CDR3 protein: CSASGAAPLNEQYF. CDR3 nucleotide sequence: TGCAGTGCTAGTGGGGCAGCCCCTCTAAATGAGCAGTACTTC.

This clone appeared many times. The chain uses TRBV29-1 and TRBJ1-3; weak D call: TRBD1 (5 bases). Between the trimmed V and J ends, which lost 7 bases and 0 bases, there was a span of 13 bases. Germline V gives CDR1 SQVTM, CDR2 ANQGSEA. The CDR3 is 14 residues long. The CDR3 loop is CSARQRSSGNTIYF. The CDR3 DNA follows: TGCAGCGCTAGACAGCGGAGCTCTGGAAACACCATATATTTT.

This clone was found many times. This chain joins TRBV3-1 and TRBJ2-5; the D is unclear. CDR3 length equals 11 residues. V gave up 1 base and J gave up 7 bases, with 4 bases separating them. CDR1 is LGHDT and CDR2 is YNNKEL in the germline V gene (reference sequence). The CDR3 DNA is TGTGCCAGCAGCCAAGCCGGGACCCAGTACTTC. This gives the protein CASSQAGTQYF.

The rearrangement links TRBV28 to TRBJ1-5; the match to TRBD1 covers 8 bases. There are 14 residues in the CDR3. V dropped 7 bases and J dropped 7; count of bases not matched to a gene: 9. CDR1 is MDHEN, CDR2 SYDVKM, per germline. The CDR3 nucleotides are TGTGCCAGCATTGAGGTCAGGGGGCGGCAGCCCCAGCATTTT. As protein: CASIEVRGRQPQHF.

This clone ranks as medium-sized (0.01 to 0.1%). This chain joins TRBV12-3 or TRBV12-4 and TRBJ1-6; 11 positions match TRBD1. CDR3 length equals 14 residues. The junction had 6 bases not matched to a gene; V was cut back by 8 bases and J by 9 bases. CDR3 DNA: TGTGCCAGCTGGACAGGGGGCAAGGTTTCACCCCTCCACTTT. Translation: CASWTGGKVSPLHF.

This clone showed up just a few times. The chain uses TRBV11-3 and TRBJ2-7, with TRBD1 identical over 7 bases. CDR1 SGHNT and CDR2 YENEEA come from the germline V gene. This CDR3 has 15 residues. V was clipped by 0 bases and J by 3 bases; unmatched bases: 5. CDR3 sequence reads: CASSLEGTEGYEQYF. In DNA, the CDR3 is TGTGCCAGCAGCTTAGAAGGGACAGAGGGCTACGAGCAGTACTTC.

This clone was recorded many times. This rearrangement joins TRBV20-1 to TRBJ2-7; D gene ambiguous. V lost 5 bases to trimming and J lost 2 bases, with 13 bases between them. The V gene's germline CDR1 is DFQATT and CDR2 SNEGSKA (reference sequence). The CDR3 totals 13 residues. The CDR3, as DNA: TGCAGTGCTTGGGGTAGAGCCACCTACGAGCAGTACTTC. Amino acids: CSAWGRATYEQYF.